The entry that follows covers one TCR beta chain sequence. The sample comes from a study of shared T cell receptors in the human thymus. Only in-frame clones appear in the TCRdb table, and some are missing; sequencing was by immunoSEQ multiplex PCR. In the table there are hundreds of thousands of clones, 70% to 90% of which are singletons. Germline values: CDR1 MNHEY, CDR2 SMNVEV (reference sequence). J lost 0 bases, V lost 2 bases, and 4 bases had no gene match. This CDR3 contains 16 residues. These same data were also listed under a study on human thymus T cells. In that study: The people who donated were healthy Finnish babies having corrective surgery for congenital heart defects. From resections taken during corrective heart surgery, the thymus tissue was obtained. Related research described strongly overlapping thymic repertoires in unrelated people.

V usage is TRBV27 and J usage is TRBJ2-4; TRBD2 matches at 7 bases. Specimen: thymocytes. The source of this sequence is a boy in the first two years of life with a congenital heart defect. This CDR3 is CASSLRGRGAKNIQYF. The CDR3 DNA follows: TGTGCCAGCAGTTTAAGAGGGAGGGGAGCCAAAAACATTCAGTACTTC.